This TCR beta chain was documented in a study of blood T cell repertoires in COVID-19. The CDR3 loop spans 12 amino acids. Trimming took 10 bases from V and 8 from J, leaving 14 bases between them. The V gene's germline CDR1 is LNHDA and CDR2 SQIVND (reference sequence). Original data processing: Reference gene primers were amplified, and this amplification served to estimate nucleated cell counts. The method was immunoSEQ multiplex PCR; TCRdb's version includes in-frame clones alone and lacks a portion of them. V and J calls and clone size are as listed in that table; D and trimming were resolved from the DNA. The sample lists roughly 190,000 clones; around 80% were seen once.

The J gene is TRBJ2-2, the V gene TRBV19; possible D gene TRBD1, 6 bases. The sequence was collected from a human donor in a cohort sampled during active COVID-19. The sample comprised peripheral blood. In DNA, the CDR3 is TGTGCCACCTCAGTCAGGGGAGGGGAGCTGTTTTTT. Translated, it gives CATSVRGGELFF.